This TCR beta chain was sequenced in a study of T cells in Graves' hyperthyroidism and ophthalmopathy. This clonotype was seen more than once but under ten times. The V end lost 5 bases, the J end lost 2 bases, and 12 bases lay between the germline ends. This CDR3 has 14 residues. Germline CDR1 is LNHDA and CDR2 is SQIVND (reference sequence). Amplification targeted TCR beta CDR3 regions from RNA transcripts. Researchers ran a first-round RT-PCR on the TCR CDR3 using the HTBI primer set. TCRdb re-called the multiplex PCR reads through MiXCR, storing one row per CDR3 protein. The sample lists around 420,000 distinct CDR3 sequences, approximately 15% occurring once.

The genes are TRBV19 and TRBJ1-1; maybe TRBD1 (5 bases). The TCR comes from a woman between 18 and 29 years old with Graves' hyperthyroidism. The sample comprised blood. Here the CDR3 DNA reads TGTGCCAGTAGTCGGCAGACAGTTAACACTGAAGCTTTCTTT. It specifies CASSRQTVNTEAFF.